One TCR beta chain is described in this entry. This sample is drawn from a study of monozygotic twins with inflammatory bowel disease. TCRdb reprocessed the 5' RACE reads; each CDR3 protein has one entry and no DNA is given. The table for this sample gives a few hundred thousand distinct CDR3 sequences. This CDR3 region has 18 residues. Per the germline V gene, CDR1 is LNHNV and CDR2 is YYDKDF (reference sequence). This clonotype was sampled from a human donor with ulcerative colitis or Crohn's disease, or a healthy co-twin of an affected twin (not recorded which). Specimen: blood. V usage is TRBV15 and J usage is TRBJ2-3; the D gene TCRdb calls, TRBD2, cannot be checked with no DNA. CDR3 loop: CATSRAASGRGGTDTQYF. The full variable domain, completed using reference TRBV15 and TRBJ2-3, is DAMVIQNPRYQVTQFGKPVTLSCSQTLNHNVMYWYQQKSSQAPKLLFHYYDKDFNNEADTPDNFQSRRPNTSFCFLDIRSPGLGDTAMYLCATSRAASGRGGTDTQYFGPGTRLTVL.